Following are 20 T cell receptor beta chains from one sample sequenced in a study of blood T cell repertoires in COVID-19. This table comes from immunoSEQ multiplex PCR, and its TCRdb copy is limited to in-frame clones, with some not included. The sample comprises under 250,000 clones, approximately 85% of which are singletons, and roughly 2.2% rests with the top ten. Sequencing was done on a sample of peripheral blood. The origin of the receptors is a woman aged 70-85 years with COVID-19, enrolled during active disease.

The DNA of the CDR3 is TGTGCCAGCAGTGCCCTGGCCCTCGGGTTGGGGCAGTACTTC. Translation: CASSALALGLGQYF. V usage is TRBV6-2 or TRBV6-3 and J usage is TRBJ2-7; D is unresolved. V lost 5 bases to trimming and J lost 9 bases, with 20 bases between them. The length of the CDR3 is 14 residues. In germline, CDR1 is MNHEY, CDR2 SVGEGT.

This clone was picked up a small number of times. This chain joins TRBV20-1 and TRBJ1-1; no firm D call. CDR1 is DFQATT and CDR2 is SNEGSKA in the germline V gene (reference sequence). V lost 3 bases to trimming and J lost 1 base, with 6 bases between them. There are 12 residues in the CDR3. This CDR3 reads CSASWQNTEAFF. The CDR3 coding sequence is TGCAGTGCTAGTTGGCAGAACACTGAAGCTTTCTTT.

This clone was counted once. The DNA of the CDR3 is TGTGCCAGCAGCGACGGGGGAAGGCAGTACTTC. Its translation is CASSDGGRQYF. The J gene is TRBJ2-7, the V gene TRBV7-3; possibly TRBD2 for D (6 bases). V was pared by 5 bases and J by 9 bases, with 11 bases between. This CDR3 contains 11 residues. Germline values: CDR1 SGHTA, CDR2 FQGTGA.

This clone was counted only a few times. This chain uses TRBV6-1 with TRBJ2-7, with unresolved D. With 1 base removed from V and 3 bases from J, the gap between germline ends came to 7 bases. The CDR3 is made up of 13 amino acids. Per the germline V gene, CDR1 is MNHNS and CDR2 is SASEGT. The CDR3 loop reads CASSEGSVYEQYF. In nucleotides, the CDR3 is TGTGCCAGCAGTGAAGGGTCAGTCTACGAGCAGTACTTC.

This rearrangement joins TRBV6-5 to TRBJ2-1; 10 nucleotides align to TRBD1. The CDR3 extends over 16 amino acids. CDR1 is MNHEY, CDR2 SVGAGI, per germline. V was pared by 1 base and J by 2 bases, with 2 bases of the junction left unmatched. The CDR3 DNA reads as TGTGCCAGCAGTTACTACGGGACAGGGGCCTACAATGAGCAGTTCTTC. It yields the protein CASSYYGTGAYNEQFF.

This clone was seen a single time. The rearrangement links TRBV24-1 to TRBJ2-1; D possibly corresponds to TRBD2 (6 bases). The V end was cut by 9 bases, the J end by 5 bases, with 19 bases between. Germline V gene lookup returns CDR1 KGHDR and CDR2 SFDVKD. This CDR3 spans 15 amino acids. The CDR3 loop is CATESGTFFHNEQFF. CDR3 nucleotide sequence: TGTGCCACCGAATCCGGGACTTTCTTCCACAATGAGCAGTTCTTC.

This sequence joins TRBV2 and TRBJ2-7, with 11 bases identical to TRBD2. V was pared by 7 bases and J by 6 bases, with 11 bases of the junction left unmatched. This CDR3 spans 15 amino acids. CDR1 SNHLY and CDR2 FYNNEI come from the germline V gene. The DNA for the CDR3 is TGTGCCAGCATTCCAAGACTAGCGGGATTGGGCGAGCAGTACTTC. Translation: CASIPRLAGLGEQYF.

This chain joins TRBV19 and TRBJ1-2; unclear D gene. The V end lost 9 bases, the J end lost 5 bases, and 13 bases lay between the germline ends. Germline loops: CDR1 LNHDA, CDR2 SQIVND (reference sequence). The CDR3 loop spans 12 amino acids. The CDR3 protein is CASHPGGYGYTF. CDR3 DNA: TGTGCCAGCCATCCAGGAGGGTATGGCTACACCTTC.

The chain is built from TRBV6-5 and TRBJ2-5; D remains unclear. The germline CDR1 and CDR2 sequences are MNHEY and SVGAGI. The CDR3 has 12 amino acids. Trimming took off 5 bases at V and 2 bases at J, with 6 bases between the two ends. The CDR3 bases are TGTGCCAGCAGTCTGACACAAGAGACCCAGTACTTC. Translating it yields CASSLTQETQYF.

The chain employs TRBV19 and TRBJ1-2; D ambiguous. This CDR3 spans 14 amino acids. V was trimmed by 2 bases and J by 4 bases, leaving 11 bases between them. Germline loops: CDR1 LNHDA, CDR2 SQIVND (reference sequence). For the CDR3, the DNA is TGTGCCAGTAGTATACAGTTATCGGGCTATGGCTACACCTTC. This sequence encodes CASSIQLSGYGYTF.

The chain has TRBV19 and TRBJ2-3; the match to TRBD2 covers 10 bases. Germline V gene sequence: CDR1 LNHDA, CDR2 SQIVND (reference sequence). CDR3 size: 21 residues. The V segment lost 3 bases and the J segment 1 base; nucleotides outside the gene matches: 19. CDR3 protein: CASSISPGLARSSGGTDTQYF. The DNA for the CDR3 is TGTGCCAGTAGTATCTCTCCGGGACTAGCGAGGTCCTCGGGGGGCACAGATACGCAGTATTTT.

The chain uses TRBV28 and TRBJ1-3; 9 bases align to TRBD1. Germline CDR1 MDHEN, CDR2 SYDVKM. The CDR3 contains 16 residues. The J segment lost 4 bases and the V segment lost 3 bases, leaving 7 bases of the junction unmatched. The CDR3 DNA is TGTGCCAGCAGTTTGGGGGGGACAGGGCGCGGAAACACCATATATTTT. Translation: CASSLGGTGRGNTIYF.

This clone showed up many times. J is TRBJ1-2 and V is TRBV14; D remains ambiguous. The CDR3 is made up of 12 amino acids. Germline CDR1 SGHDN, CDR2 FVKESK. Trimming took off 4 bases at V and 8 bases at J, with 11 bases between the two ends. The DNA of the CDR3 is TGTGCCAGCAGCCGGGAGACTTACGGCTACACCTTC. Translating gives CASSRETYGYTF. The full variable domain, its missing parts supplied by reference TRBV14 and TRBJ1-2, is EAGVTQFPSHSVIEKGQTVTLRCDPISGHDNLYWYRRVMGKEIKFLLHFVKESKQDESGMPNNRFLAERTGGTYSTLKVQPAELEDSGVYFCASSRETYGYTFGSGTRLTVV.

This clone was picked up a small number of times. This chain connects TRBV5-4 to TRBJ1-4, with D tentatively TRBD1 (6 bases). V shed 1 base and J shed 3 bases, with 10 bases lying between them. This CDR3 is 15 amino acids long. Germline V gives CDR1 SGHNT, CDR2 YYREEE (reference sequence). CDR3 nucleotides: TGTGCCAGCAGCTTGCCAGGGGCGGCTAATGAAAAACTGTTTTTT. It is translated as CASSLPGAANEKLFF.

The V gene is TRBV10-3, the J gene TRBJ1-1, with TRBD1 matching 8 bases. J gave up 6 bases and V 2 bases, and 14 bases lay outside the gene matches. This CDR3 spans 17 amino acids. Germline lookup yields CDR1 ENHRY and CDR2 SYGVKD. The DNA for the CDR3 is TGTGCCATCAGTGAGACCAACCTACAGGGGGTCAAAGCTGAAGCTTTCTTT. Encoded protein: CAISETNLQGVKAEAFF.

This clone was picked up a small number of times. The V call is TRBV7-9, the J call TRBJ2-5, with D unresolved. V lost 1 base and J 0 bases, leaving 9 bases between the germline ends. In germline, CDR1 is SEHNR, CDR2 FQNEAQ (reference sequence). The CDR3 spans 15 residues. The CDR3 reads CASSLVTTYQETQYF. DNA of the CDR3: TGTGCCAGCAGCTTAGTGACAACGTACCAAGAGACCCAGTACTTC.

For the CDR3, the DNA is TGTGCCAGCAGCCGAGGGACAGATACGCAGTATTTT. This encodes CASSRGTDTQYF. The chain combines TRBV3-1 (or the pseudogene TRBV3-2) with TRBJ2-3; D perhaps matches TRBD2 (5 bases). This CDR3 comprises 12 residues. Germline-derived CDR1 and CDR2 are LGHDT and YNNKEL (reference sequence). V lost 4 bases, J lost 3 bases, and 5 bases lay in between.

The chain recombines TRBV19 with TRBJ1-5, with 8 bases identical to TRBD1. V dropped 1 base and J dropped 6; count of bases not matched to a gene: 8. CDR3 length: 16 residues. Germline CDR1 reads LNHDA; CDR2 reads SQIVND (reference sequence). CDR3 sequence: CASSIVRTGPSQPQHF. The CDR3 DNA is TGTGCCAGTAGTATAGTCAGGACAGGGCCTTCTCAGCCCCAGCATTTT.

This chain uses TRBV18 with TRBJ2-1; tentatively, D is TRBD1 (5 bases). The CDR3 is 12 residues long. In germline, CDR1 is KGHSH, CDR2 LQKENI. The V end lost 5 bases, the J end lost 7 bases, and 9 bases lay between the germline ends. CDR3 coding DNA: TGTGCCAGCTCAACAGGACGTAATGAGCAGTTCTTC. It codes for CASSTGRNEQFF.

This clone was recorded once. The chain recombines TRBV9 with TRBJ1-2, with a weak D call TRBD1 (6 bases). Trimming pared 4 bases from V and 0 bases from J, leaving 13 bases between. Germline values: CDR1 SGDLS, CDR2 YYNGEE. This CDR3 has 15 amino acids. CDR3: CASSRTVQANYGYTF. The CDR3 bases are TGTGCCAGCAGCAGGACAGTTCAAGCTAACTATGGCTACACCTTC.